The 24 T cell receptor gamma chains below come from one sample, sequenced in a study of gamma-delta T cells after stem cell transplantation. TCRdb reprocessed the RT-PCR reads using CATT. The data contain about 5,000 gamma-chain clones, about 20% of them singletons. The sample taken for sequencing was gamma-delta T cells. These TCRs come from a human donor. It is not recorded whose cells these are; they may come from a transplant donor.

This clone ranks as medium-sized. The J gene is TRGJ1 or TRGJ2, the V gene TRGV2. CDR1 EGSNGY and CDR2 YDSYNSKV come from the germline V gene. The junction had 3 bases not matched to a gene; V was cut back by 5 bases and J by 2 bases. The CDR3 extends over 12 amino acids. The DNA for the CDR3 is TGTGCCACCTGGGCCCATTATTATAAGAAACTCTTT. This gives the protein CATWAHYYKKLF.

A few counts support this clone. The V gene is TRGV3, the J gene TRGJP2. Germline CDR1 and CDR2: VTNTFY and YDVSTARD (reference sequence). This CDR3 has 16 residues. The V and J ends lost 0 bases and 2 bases, in that order; junction bases with no gene match: 6. The CDR3 DNA reads as TGTGCCACCTGGGACAGGCTACCGAGTAGTGATTGGATCAAGACGTTT. It is translated as CATWDRLPSSDWIKTF.

Comment on this clone: Different DNA sequences within this sample yield the same CDR3. The chain has TRGV3 and TRGJP2. CDR3 length: 15 residues. J gave up 3 bases and V 0 bases, and 4 bases lay outside the gene matches. Per germline, CDR1 VTNTFY and CDR2 YDVSTARD (reference sequence). CDR3 in amino acids: CATWDRRGSDWIKTF. The CDR3 DNA reads TGTGCCACCTGGGACAGGCGAGGTAGTGATTGGATCAAGACGTTT.

In the case of this clone: The sample contains more than one DNA sequence encoding this CDR3. The V gene is TRGV3, the J gene TRGJP2. The V gene end was trimmed by 3 bases and the J gene end by 2 bases; junction bases not matched to a gene: 3. Germline values: CDR1 VTNTFY, CDR2 YDVSTARD (reference sequence). CDR3 size: 14 residues. The CDR3 DNA reads as TGTGCCACCTGGGACCGGAGTAGTGATTGGATCAAGACGTTT. Its translation is CATWDRSSDWIKTF.

The rearrangement uses TRGV4 and TRGJ1 or TRGJ2. With V trimmed by 5 bases and J by 2 bases, 6 bases remained unmatched. CDR1 is EGSTGY, CDR2 YDSYTSSV, per germline. This CDR3 contains 13 residues. In DNA, the CDR3 is TGTGCCACCTGGGCCCCCTATTATTATAAGAAACTCTTT. Its protein is CATWAPYYYKKLF.

This clone turned up a few times. CDR3 protein: CATWDRRSDWIKTF. The DNA of the CDR3 is TGTGCCACCTGGGATAGAAGGAGTGATTGGATCAAGACGTTT. This chain links TRGV8 with TRGJP2. Germline CDR1 and CDR2: VENAVY and YDSYNSRV. The CDR3 totals 14 residues. Losses at the gene ends were 1 base for V and 5 bases for J; bases not matched to a gene: 4.

This clone was counted between two and nine times. This sample includes further DNA sequences coding for the same CDR3. This chain uses TRGV5 with TRGJ1 or TRGJ2. In germline, CDR1 is VINAFY, CDR2 YDVSNSKD. This CDR3 is built from 12 residues. The V and J ends lost 3 bases and 7 bases, in that order; junction bases with no gene match: 6. CDR3 in DNA: TGTGCCACCTGGGACGGCTACTATAAGAAACTCTTT. Its protein product is CATWDGYYKKLF.

This sequence joins TRGV8 and TRGJ1 or TRGJ2. Per germline, CDR1 VENAVY and CDR2 YDSYNSRV. The CDR3 is 14 residues long. J gave up 4 bases and V 3 bases, and 9 bases lay outside the gene matches. This CDR3 reads CATWDVRGYYKKLF. The CDR3 nucleotides read TGTGCCACCTGGGATGTCCGGGGATATTATAAGAAACTCTTT.

The chain recombines TRGV2 with TRGJ1 or TRGJ2. This CDR3 spans 15 amino acids. The trim removed 0 bases at V and 0 bases at J, leaving 5 bases unmatched. In germline, CDR1 is EGSNGY, CDR2 YDSYNSKV. Here the CDR3 DNA reads TGTGCCACCTGGGACGGGCCAAAGAATTATTATAAGAAACTCTTT. This encodes CATWDGPKNYYKKLF.

By share, this clone counts as medium-sized. The sample holds other DNA sequences that translate to the same CDR3. The J gene is TRGJ1 or TRGJ2, the V gene TRGV5. Unmatched junction bases numbered 6, after V lost 0 bases and J lost 7 bases. Looked up from germline, CDR1 is VINAFY and CDR2 is YDVSNSKD. CDR3 size: 13 residues. The CDR3, as DNA: TGTGCCACCTGGGACAGGCTAGGGTATAAGAAACTCTTT. Translating gives CATWDRLGYKKLF.

Of note for this clone: The DNA is omitted, as the CDR3 cannot be located on it reliably, and the CDR3 follows TCRdb's listing. The chain employs TRGV9 and TRGJ1 or TRGJ2. The CDR3 is 24 amino acids long, termini counted. Germline-derived CDR1 and CDR2 are GITISATS and ISYDGTV (reference sequence). The CDR3 spells CALWEVRLIIRNSLAVEPKGEKLF.

This sequence joins TRGV3 and TRGJ1 or TRGJ2. The CDR3 loop spans 15 amino acids. CDR1 is VTNTFY, CDR2 YDVSTARD, per germline (reference sequence). J gave up 2 bases and V 0 bases, and 7 bases lay outside the gene matches. This CDR3 reads CATWDRWGYYYKKLF. The CDR3 DNA follows: TGTGCCACCTGGGACAGGTGGGGATATTATTATAAGAAACTCTTT.

This clone turned up a few times. The sample contains more than one DNA sequence encoding this CDR3. The gene calls are TRGV5 and TRGJ1 or TRGJ2. From germline, CDR1 is VINAFY and CDR2 YDVSNSKD. The CDR3 contains 13 residues. With 3 bases clipped from V and 3 bases from J, the junction kept 5 bases outside the gene matches. The CDR3 here is CATWDRLYYKKLF. CDR3 DNA: TGTGCCACCTGGGACCGACTTTATTATAAGAAACTCTTT.

The chain employs TRGV3 and TRGJ1 or TRGJ2. The CDR3 is 14 amino acids. J gave up 4 bases and V 2 bases, and 8 bases lay outside the gene matches. Germline CDR1 reads VTNTFY; CDR2 reads YDVSTARD (reference sequence). The CDR3 spells CATWDTPGYYKKLF. CDR3 in DNA: TGTGCCACCTGGGACACCCCTGGGTATTATAAGAAACTCTTT.

The J gene is TRGJ1 or TRGJ2, the V gene TRGV4. Germline V CDR1 and CDR2: EGSTGY, YDSYTSSV. The trim removed 2 bases at V and 4 bases at J, leaving 5 bases unmatched. The CDR3 contains 13 residues. The CDR3: CATWDVQYYKKLF. The DNA of the CDR3 is TGTGCCACCTGGGATGTTCAGTATTATAAGAAACTCTTT.

This clone was seen a handful of times. J is TRGJ1 or TRGJ2 and V is TRGV8. The V gene end was trimmed by 0 bases and the J gene end by 10 bases; junction bases not matched to a gene: 9. From germline, CDR1 is VENAVY and CDR2 YDSYNSRV. This CDR3 is built from 13 residues. The CDR3 loop reads CATWDRPVSKKLF. CDR3 in DNA: TGTGCCACCTGGGATAGGCCCGTCTCCAAGAAACTCTTT.

Remarks on this clone: With a much larger clone just one base away, this may be a read error. Other DNA sequences in this specimen translate into the identical CDR3. The CDR3: CATWDGQNYKKLF. The DNA for the CDR3 is TGTGCCACCTGGGACGGGCAGAATTATAAGAAACTCTTT. The chain carries TRGV2 and TRGJ1 or TRGJ2. There are 13 residues in the CDR3. CDR1 and CDR2 from the germline V gene are EGSNGY and YDSYNSKV. V shed 0 bases and J 5 bases; nucleotides not matched to a gene: 4.

This clone was seen a handful of times. This chain uses TRGV8 with TRGJ1 or TRGJ2. The germline gives CDR1 VENAVY, CDR2 YDSYNSRV. The ends lost 3 bases at V and 9 bases at J; junction bases unmatched: 14. This CDR3 has 14 residues. The CDR3 here is CATWDAAVVRKKLF. The CDR3 nucleotides read TGTGCCACCTGGGATGCCGCGGTAGTTCGTAAGAAACTCTTT.

As regards this clone: This sample also contains other DNA sequences that code for the same CDR3. J is TRGJ1 or TRGJ2 and V is TRGV4. The CDR3 sequence is 13 residues long. In germline, CDR1 is EGSTGY, CDR2 YDSYTSSV. V shed 0 bases, J shed 3 bases, and the junction held 2 bases outside the gene matches. In nucleotides, the CDR3 is TGTGCCACCTGGGATGGGATTTATTATAAGAAACTCTTT. Its protein product is CATWDGIYYKKLF.

This clone showed up just a few times. The gene calls are TRGV3 and TRGJ1 or TRGJ2. CDR3 length equals 13 residues. Germline-derived CDR1 and CDR2 are VTNTFY and YDVSTARD (reference sequence). After removal of 4 bases from V and 7 bases from J, the junction contained 10 bases not matched to a gene. The chain's CDR3 is CATWESPRYKKLF. The CDR3 DNA follows: TGTGCCACCTGGGAGAGCCCGAGGTATAAGAAACTCTTT.

This clone was observed a handful of times. The CDR3 loop is CATWGRNYYKKLF. The CDR3 DNA reads TGTGCCACCTGGGGAAGGAATTATTATAAGAAACTCTTT. The V call is TRGV5, the J call TRGJ1 or TRGJ2. With 5 bases clipped from V and 0 bases from J, the junction kept 4 bases outside the gene matches. In germline, CDR1 is VINAFY, CDR2 YDVSNSKD. This CDR3 is 13 amino acids long.

This clone ranks as large. Given a much more abundant clone one base away, this may be a read error. The chain employs TRGV9 and TRGJP. V lost 0 bases to trimming and J lost 5 bases; unmatched junction nucleotides: 1. Germline assignment: CDR1 GITISATS and CDR2 ISYDGTV (reference sequence). The CDR3 length is 16 residues. CDR3 amino acids: CALWEVEELGKKIKVF. The DNA for the CDR3 is TGTGCCTTGTGGGAGGTGGAAGAGTTGGGCAAAAAAATCAAGGTATTT.

The chain carries TRGV9 and TRGJP. With V trimmed by 0 bases and J by 4 bases, 9 bases remained unmatched. The CDR3 totals 19 residues. Germline V gene data show CDR1 as GITISATS and CDR2 as ISYDGTV (reference sequence). The CDR3 DNA follows: TGTGCCTTGTGGGAGGTGCCCCCGGCTCAAGAGTTGGGCAAAAAAATCAAGGTATTT. Amino acid sequence: CALWEVPPAQELGKKIKVF.

This clone was seen more than once but under ten times. V gene TRGV8 combines with J gene TRGJ1 or TRGJ2. This CDR3 is 13 amino acids long. Germline CDR1 VENAVY, CDR2 YDSYNSRV. Trimming took 2 bases from V and 7 from J; bases not matched to a gene: 8. In nucleotides, the CDR3 is TGTGCCACCTGGGATAAGCCTGGGTATAAGAAACTCTTT. Amino acid sequence: CATWDKPGYKKLF.